Following are 12 T cell receptor beta chains from one sample sequenced in a study of blood T cell repertoires in COVID-19. The assay was immunoSEQ multiplex PCR, and TCRdb's table has in-frame clones only and misses some. The sample has a few hundred thousand clones, roughly nine tenths seen once. Sequenced: peripheral blood. These receptors originate from a man aged 18 to 35 with active or convalescent COVID-19.

This rearrangement joins TRBV28 to TRBJ1-5, with D uncertain. The CDR3 has 13 amino acids. Trimming stripped 6 bases from V and 4 bases from J, with 10 bases between. Germline CDR1 and CDR2: MDHEN and SYDVKM. The CDR3 is CASSDPGNQPQHF. The CDR3 DNA reads TGTGCCAGCAGCGATCCGGGGAATCAGCCCCAGCATTTT.

The chain is built from TRBV28 and TRBJ1-2; D is uncertain. Deletions cut 2 bases from V and 5 bases from J, with 6 bases between. The CDR3 consists of 12 residues. Germline V CDR1 and CDR2: MDHEN, SYDVKM. CDR3 sequence: CASSLRVYGYTF. CDR3 coding DNA: TGTGCCAGCAGTTTACGGGTTTATGGCTACACCTTC.

This clone came up a few times. The genes are TRBV6-5 and TRBJ2-7; 10 bases are shared with TRBD2. The V segment lost 4 bases and the J segment 0 bases; nucleotides outside the gene matches: 6. Germline CDR1 MNHEY, CDR2 SVGAGI. CDR3 length equals 16 residues. CDR3 in DNA: TGTGCCAGCAGTTTTACTAGCGGGACCAGCTCCTACGAGCAGTACTTC. This translates into CASSFTSGTSSYEQYF.

The chain links TRBV7-2 to TRBJ2-7, with TRBD2 identical over 7 bases. CDR1 and CDR2 (germline): SGHTA, FQGNSA. V shed 4 bases, J shed 2 bases, and the junction held 2 bases outside the gene matches. CDR3 size: 13 residues. The CDR3 coding sequence is TGTGCCAGCAGCTCTGCGGGAGCCTACGAGCAGTACTTC. Protein sequence: CASSSAGAYEQYF.

This chain uses TRBV19 with TRBJ2-1; tentatively, D is TRBD2 (6 bases). The CDR3 is 17 amino acids. V shed 7 bases and J shed 1 base, with 20 bases lying between them. Germline CDR1 LNHDA, CDR2 SQIVND (reference sequence). In nucleotides, the CDR3 is TGTGCCAGTACCTCCCGGGGGAAGGGGTGGTCCTACAATGAGCAGTTCTTC. It is translated as CASTSRGKGWSYNEQFF.

This chain joins TRBV23-1 and TRBJ1-2, with D hard to call. TRBV23-1 is known as an ORF, though its function is uncertain. Trimming stripped 0 bases from V and 3 bases from J, with 8 bases between. The CDR3 spans 14 residues. The CDR3 nucleotides read TGCGCCAGCAGTCAATCGGGCCAGCACTATGGCTACACCTTC. It is translated as CASSQSGQHYGYTF.

The sample holds a few counts of this clone. The rearrangement joins TRBV5-1 to TRBJ1-1; no reliable D call. The CDR3 contains 13 residues. V dropped 3 bases and J dropped 6 bases, with 12 bases sitting between them. The germline gives CDR1 SGHRS, CDR2 YFSETQ. This CDR3 reads CASSSAAEAEAFF. In DNA form, the CDR3 reads TGCGCCAGCAGCTCCGCCGCAGAGGCTGAAGCTTTCTTT.

The rearrangement links TRBV6-5 to TRBJ1-2; 9 bases are shared with TRBD1. The CDR3 is made up of 16 amino acids. V was clipped by 4 bases and J by 8 bases; unmatched bases: 14. CDR1 and CDR2 (germline): MNHEY, SVGAGI. The CDR3 DNA reads as TGTGCCAGCAGTTCCCGGGACAGGGCCCTCTCCGAGGGCTACACCTTC. This codes for CASSSRDRALSEGYTF.

The sample holds one count of this clone. The chain links TRBV7-8 to TRBJ2-6, with 13 nucleotides matching TRBD2. Trimming removed 3 bases from V and 3 bases from J; junction bases left unmatched: 11. This CDR3 region has 20 residues. Germline V gives CDR1 SGHVS, CDR2 FQNEAQ. Here the CDR3 DNA reads TGTGCCAGCAGCTTGGCGAGAAGGACTAGCGGGAGTAGTGGGGCCAACGTCCTGACTTTC. The encoded protein is CASSLARRTSGSSGANVLTF.

The chain carries TRBV6-5 and TRBJ2-5; TRBD1 aligns across 7 bases. Germline lookup yields CDR1 MNHEY and CDR2 SVGAGI. Germline trimming cut 6 bases from V and 4 bases from J; bases unmatched to any gene: 5. The CDR3 totals 13 residues. The CDR3, as DNA: TGTGCCAGCAGAAACGCAGGGGGAGAGACCCAGTACTTC. Its protein product is CASRNAGGETQYF.

CDR3 in amino acids: CSASERGIRATNEKLFF. In DNA form, the CDR3 reads TGCAGTGCTAGTGAAAGGGGGATTAGGGCAACTAATGAAAAACTGTTTTTT. V usage is TRBV20-1 and J usage is TRBJ1-4; TRBD1 might be the D (6 bases). Between the trimmed V and J ends, which lost 3 bases and 0 bases, there was a span of 17 bases. Germline lookup yields CDR1 DFQATT and CDR2 SNEGSKA (reference sequence). This CDR3 comprises 17 residues.

The rearrangement links TRBV5-8 to TRBJ2-5; 14 bases line up with TRBD2. Germline V gene lookup returns CDR1 SGHTS and CDR2 YDEGEE. J lost 9 bases, V lost 4 bases, and 11 bases had no gene match. This CDR3 is built from 16 residues. CDR3 region: CASSQTSGRAFTSQYF. The CDR3 DNA reads as TGTGCCAGCAGCCAGACTAGCGGGAGGGCCTTTACGTCCCAGTACTTC.